This T cell receptor (beta chain) stems from a study of shared clonotypes between healthy human individuals. About the study: Researchers drew samples from a couple of women and three men aged 18 to 49. Findings of the study overall: Apart from blood, nothing was sampled; tissue repertoires likely differ. Only a few donors were included, so the genetic and exposure-history diversity represented was limited.

This CDR3 is built from 15 residues. Trimming stripped 5 bases from V and 4 bases from J, with 16 bases between. Germline lookup yields CDR1 MDHEN and CDR2 SYDVKM. Generated by immunoSEQ multiplex PCR, the TCRdb table keeps only in-frame clones and is missing some. The profile covers millions of clones, with 85% to 95% appearing a single time and 0.9% to 1.3% taken by the ten largest. Remarks on this clone: Its target is unknown.

CD45RO negativity and positive selection for CCR7 defined naive CD8 cells, a population that excluded terminally differentiated effector memory CD45RA+ cells. Sequenced: naive CD8+ T cells sorted from blood. The gene calls are TRBV28 and TRBJ2-3, with D perhaps TRBD2 (6 bases). The receptor comes from a young man in good health. DNA of the CDR3: TGTGCCAGCAGTCTCGGACGGGACTGGGCAGATACGCAGTATTTT. It translates to CASSLGRDWADTQYF.